This entry lists 16 T cell receptor beta chains sequenced from one sample in a study of T cell responses to AZD1222 COVID-19 vaccine. The table came from immunoSEQ multiplex PCR; TCRdb's copy has only in-frame clones and leaves some out. The sample lists fewer than 130,000 clones, about nine tenths occurring once. The sample was peripheral blood, taken 28 days after the second AZD1222 dose. These receptors all stem from an adult who received the AZD1222 COVID-19 vaccine.

This chain connects TRBV11-1 to TRBJ2-5, with TRBD2 identical over 9 bases. The CDR3 covers 17 residues. Germline lookup yields CDR1 SGHAT and CDR2 FQDESV (reference sequence). V was clipped by 0 bases and J by 5 bases; unmatched bases: 10. The CDR3, as DNA: TGTGCCAGCAGCTTAGCGCGGCGGGGGGGCCGTCGGGAGACCCAGTACTTC. This encodes CASSLARRGGRRETQYF.

This chain uses TRBV5-4 with TRBJ1-5; D gene uncertain. This CDR3 contains 15 residues. V lost 0 bases and J lost 0, with 7 bases in between. Germline V gene data show CDR1 as SGHNT and CDR2 as YYREEE (reference sequence). CDR3 region: CASSLDGYSNQPQHF. The CDR3 DNA reads TGTGCCAGCAGCTTGGACGGATATAGCAATCAGCCCCAGCATTTT.

In nucleotides, the CDR3 is TGTGCCAGCTCACAACAGGAGTTCTCTGGGGCCAACGTCCTGACTTTC. Translation: CASSQQEFSGANVLTF. The rearrangement joins TRBV18 to TRBJ2-6; TRBD1 is a possible D gene (5 bases). Trimming pared 4 bases from V and 0 bases from J, leaving 10 bases between. The CDR3 contains 16 residues. The germline V gene encodes CDR1 KGHSH and CDR2 LQKENI.

The chain recombines TRBV9 with TRBJ1-6, with 7 bases fitting TRBD1. J gave up 3 bases and V 0 bases, and 0 bases lay outside the gene matches. The CDR3 is 15 residues long. Germline CDR1 SGDLS, CDR2 YYNGEE. The DNA for the CDR3 is TGTGCCAGCAGCGTAGGACAGGGCTATAATTCACCCCTCCACTTT. Its translation: CASSVGQGYNSPLHF.

This rearrangement joins TRBV29-1 to TRBJ2-3; D is possibly TRBD1 (5 bases). Germline V lookup: CDR1 SQVTM, CDR2 ANQGSEA. CDR3 length: 12 residues. V lost 3 bases and J lost 1, with 5 bases in between. This CDR3 reads CSVDRGTDTQYF. CDR3 sequence (DNA): TGCAGCGTTGACAGGGGCACAGATACGCAGTATTTT.

The chain uses TRBV18 and TRBJ2-3, with D unclear. The germline V gene has CDR1 KGHSH and CDR2 LQKENI. This CDR3 has 13 residues. V gave up 3 bases and J gave up 2 bases, with 6 bases separating them. CDR3 residues: CASSPEPTDTQYF. In nucleotides, the CDR3 is TGTGCCAGCTCACCCGAGCCCACAGATACGCAGTATTTT.

In its sample, this clone was seen once. This rearrangement joins TRBV7-9 to TRBJ2-4, with D perhaps assigned TRBD1 or TRBD2 (5 bases each). With 5 bases removed from V and 3 bases from J, the gap between germline ends came to 11 bases. This CDR3 has 14 amino acids. CDR1 SEHNR and CDR2 FQNEAQ come from the germline V gene (reference sequence). The CDR3 DNA follows: TGTGCCAGCAGCCGGGGCTTGGACAAAAACATTCAGTACTTC. Its translation is CASSRGLDKNIQYF.

The genes are TRBV7-2 and TRBJ1-2; D gene unclear. Trimming shortened V by 1 base and J by 2 bases, and 8 bases separated the two germline ends. CDR1 and CDR2 (germline): SGHTA, FQGNSA. CDR3 length equals 14 residues. CDR3 loop: CASSLGRWNYGYTF. The CDR3 DNA reads as TGTGCCAGCAGCTTAGGAAGATGGAACTATGGCTACACCTTC.

The chain recombines TRBV28 with TRBJ2-5, with 7 bases fitting TRBD1. Trimming took 8 bases from V and 1 from J; bases not matched to a gene: 10. Germline CDR1 is MDHEN and CDR2 is SYDVKM. The CDR3 sequence is 15 residues long. CDR3 DNA: TGTGCCAGCCCTCCACGGACAGGTCTCCAAGAGACCCAGTACTTC. Translation gives CASPPRTGLQETQYF.

This clone was picked up one time. The rearrangement links TRBV29-1 to TRBJ1-1; a weak D match, TRBD1 (6 bases). Germline CDR1 reads SQVTM; CDR2 reads ANQGSEA. CDR3 length: 14 amino acids. The V gene lost 4 bases and the J gene lost 0 bases, with 12 bases spanning the gap. CDR3 sequence reads: CSVGTAHVNTEAFF. DNA of the CDR3: TGCAGCGTTGGGACAGCCCACGTGAACACTGAAGCTTTCTTT. The variable domain in full, completed from reference TRBV29-1 and TRBJ1-1, reads SAVISQKPSRDICQRGTSLTIQCQVDSQVTMMFWYRQQPGQSLTLIATANQGSEATYESGFVIDKFPISRPNLTFSTLTVSNMSPEDSSIYLCSVGTAHVNTEAFFGQGTRLTVV.

V is TRBV7-9 and J is TRBJ2-7; a possible D gene is TRBD2 (5 bases). CDR1 is SEHNR, CDR2 FQNEAQ, per germline (reference sequence). Trimming pared 2 bases from V and 11 bases from J, leaving 16 bases between. The CDR3 runs 13 residues. The CDR3 spells CASSLSNEGLKYF. The CDR3 DNA reads TGTGCCAGCAGCTTAAGTAATGAGGGTTTGAAGTACTTC.

This clone was recorded only once. V gene TRBV6-2 or TRBV6-3 combines with J gene TRBJ1-5, with 7 bases lining up with TRBD1. V dropped 6 bases and J dropped 7; count of bases not matched to a gene: 9. The CDR3 runs to 14 residues. CDR1 and CDR2 from the germline V gene are MNHEY and SVGEGT. The CDR3 here is CASSPTGVGQPQHF. CDR3 DNA sequence: TGTGCCAGCAGCCCTACAGGGGTTGGCCAGCCCCAGCATTTT.

The rearrangement joins TRBV2 to TRBJ2-1; perhaps TRBD2 as D (5 bases). Germline V gives CDR1 SNHLY, CDR2 FYNNEI. The CDR3 totals 14 residues. V was trimmed by 3 bases and J by 2 bases, leaving 8 bases between them. The CDR3: CASSDLGTYNEQFF. CDR3 DNA sequence: TGTGCCAGCAGTGACCTCGGGACCTACAATGAGCAGTTCTTC.

This chain links TRBV10-3 with TRBJ1-1; tentatively, D is TRBD1 (6 bases). The ends were cut back, 8 bases at V and 6 bases at J, with 13 bases in the middle. CDR1 and CDR2 (germline): ENHRY, SYGVKD. CDR3 length: 12 residues. CDR3 residues: CAIGSGDAEAFF. The CDR3 coding sequence is TGTGCCATCGGGTCAGGGGATGCTGAAGCTTTCTTT.

The V and J genes are TRBV6-5 and TRBJ1-5; D is unclear. Germline lookup yields CDR1 MNHEY and CDR2 SVGAGI. The ends were cut back, 1 base at V and 6 bases at J, with 10 bases in the middle. This CDR3 region has 14 residues. The CDR3 loop is CASSYFRGSQPQHF. The CDR3 nucleotides are TGTGCCAGCAGTTACTTCCGGGGAAGTCAGCCCCAGCATTTT.

This chain connects TRBV14 to TRBJ1-6, with D perhaps matching TRBD1 (5 bases). The V gene's germline CDR1 is SGHDN and CDR2 FVKESK. The CDR3 length is 13 residues. V was cut by 3 bases and J by 14 bases, with 14 bases left in between. CDR3 nucleotide sequence: TGTGCCAGCAGCCAGGCAGGGAGGGGCTCCCTCCACTTT. Translation gives CASSQAGRGSLHF. The full variable domain, with the rest looked up from reference TRBV14 and TRBJ1-6, is EAGVTQFPSHSVIEKGQTVTLRCDPISGHDNLYWYRRVMGKEIKFLLHFVKESKQDESGMPNNRFLAERTGGTYSTLKVQPAELEDSGVYFCASSQAGRGSLHFGNGTRLTVT.